This note documents a single TCR beta chain sequence. Its matching antigen is unknown. This sample is drawn from a study of CD8+CD57+ T cells in acquired aplastic anemia. Study-wide background: Average DNA yield from sorted CD4+ and CD8+ cells was about 3 ug. Study conclusions and caveats: In common between the patients and the controls were around 29 CD8+ CDR3 sequences.

By flow cytometry, patients selected for sequencing had shown an expansion of CD8+CD57+ cells. By the time of blood sampling, patients had still received no therapy. The study profiled TCR beta VDJ and CDR3 using genomic DNA as template. TCRdb processed the reads anew with MiXCR; each CDR3 protein has one entry. The profile shows about 160,000 distinct CDR3 sequences, 70% to 80% of them singletons. Germline loops: CDR1 SGHDT, CDR2 YYEEEE. The CDR3 is made up of 13 amino acids. V lost 5 bases, J lost 6 bases, and 5 bases stayed unmatched. This rearrangement joins TRBV5-6 to TRBJ2-1; 7 nucleotides line up with TRBD1. This sequence was found in a human donor with aplastic anemia. The sequencing sample was made of sorted CD4+, CD8+, or CD8+CD57+ T cells (not recorded which) from PBMCs. CDR3 sequence reads: CASRRAGGNEQFF. The CDR3 DNA follows: TGTGCCAGCAGAAGGGCAGGGGGCAATGAGCAGTTCTTC.